This passage covers 16 T cell receptor beta chains from one sample sequenced in a study of blood T cell repertoires in COVID-19. Profiled with immunoSEQ multiplex PCR; TCRdb holds only in-frame clones, not every one. The repertoire holds roughly 400,000 clones, with roughly 84% as singletons. Sequenced sample: PBMCs or T cells enriched from blood (not recorded which). Every receptor here comes from a woman in her late teens or twenties who had been exposed to COVID-19.

Details on this clone: In the same sample, other DNA sequences code for this CDR3. The chain joins TRBV25-1 to TRBJ1-2; tentatively, D is TRBD1 (5 bases). V was shortened by 1 base and J by 5 bases, with 8 bases between the two germline ends. Germline CDR1 is MGHDK and CDR2 is SYGVNS. This CDR3 comprises 13 residues. The CDR3 nucleotides are TGTGCCAGCAGTGAATCAGGGTTGTATGGCTACACCTTC. Protein sequence: CASSESGLYGYTF.

This clone was recorded once. This chain joins TRBV9 and TRBJ2-3, with 12 bases that match TRBD2. The CDR3 is 16 amino acids. The germline V gene encodes CDR1 SGDLS and CDR2 YYNGEE. The V segment lost 3 bases and the J segment 1 base; nucleotides outside the gene matches: 3. Here the CDR3 reads CASSGLAGGRTDTQYF. For the CDR3, the DNA is TGTGCCAGCAGCGGCCTAGCGGGGGGGCGCACAGATACGCAGTATTTT.

This clone occurred a few times. V usage is TRBV6-4 and J usage is TRBJ1-2, with D possibly being TRBD1 (5 bases). The V gene lost 7 bases and the J gene lost 5 bases, with 17 bases spanning the gap. The CDR3 covers 14 residues. CDR1 is MRHNA, CDR2 SNTAGT, per germline. CDR3 sequence: CASIPGRGGYGYTF. DNA for the CDR3: TGTGCCAGCATCCCAGGGAGGGGAGGGTATGGCTACACCTTC.

This rearrangement joins TRBV6-1 to TRBJ2-7; 8 bases align to TRBD1. In germline, CDR1 is MNHNS, CDR2 SASEGT. This CDR3 comprises 16 residues. With 2 bases clipped from V and 4 bases from J, the junction kept 10 bases outside the gene matches. The CDR3 bases are TGTGCCAGCAGTGAACTCCTCGGGACAGGAATATACGAGCAGTACTTC. Protein sequence: CASSELLGTGIYEQYF.

CDR3 protein: CASSLAGNTPADTQYF. The CDR3 bases are TGCGCCAGCAGCTTGGCGGGAAATACCCCCGCAGATACGCAGTATTTT. V is TRBV5-1 and J is TRBJ2-3; TRBD2 is a possible D gene (5 bases). Trimming removed 0 bases from V and 4 bases from J, with 15 bases in between. The CDR3 runs 16 residues. Germline CDR1 SGHRS, CDR2 YFSETQ.

Points on this clone: The junction departs from germline at one end; a sequencing error may be responsible. The chain combines TRBV20-1 with TRBJ2-4, with D perhaps matching TRBD1 (5 bases). The germline CDR1 and CDR2 sequences are DFQATT and SNEGSKA (reference sequence). CDR3 size: 10 residues. The CDR3 region is CSAREGALHF. CDR3 DNA sequence: TGCAGTGCTAGAGAAGGGGCTCTGCACTTC.

This clone was seen once. The chain links TRBV27 to TRBJ1-2; possibly TRBD1 for D (6 bases). The CDR3 totals 14 residues. The V gene's germline CDR1 is MNHEY and CDR2 SMNVEV (reference sequence). Trimming removed 4 bases at V and 4 bases at J, with 13 bases between. The CDR3 sequence is CASSSNPGAYGYTF. CDR3 coding DNA: TGTGCCAGCAGTTCCAACCCAGGGGCCTATGGCTACACCTTC.

The chain employs TRBV2 and TRBJ2-7; a possible D gene is TRBD2 (6 bases). This CDR3 is built from 13 residues. CDR1 is SNHLY, CDR2 FYNNEI, per germline. Trimming shortened V by 3 bases and J by 2 bases, and 8 bases separated the two germline ends. The CDR3 region has the DNA TGTGCCAGCAGTGATCCGGGGGCCTACGAGCAGTACTTC. This gives the protein CASSDPGAYEQYF. Combining the CDR3 with reference TRBV2 and TRBJ2-7 gives the whole variable domain EPEVTQTPSHQVTQMGQEVILRCVPISNHLYFYWYRQILGQKVEFLVSFYNNEISEKSEIFDDQFSVERPDGSNFTLKIRSTKLEDSAMYFCASSDPGAYEQYFGPGTRLTVT.

CDR3 coding DNA: TGTGCCACCCGGACAGGCCTCAATCAGCCCCAGCATTTT. It encodes CATRTGLNQPQHF. The genes are TRBV6-4 and TRBJ1-5, with 7 positions matching TRBD1. Germline V gives CDR1 MRHNA, CDR2 SNTAGT. The junction had 6 bases not matched to a gene; V was cut back by 10 bases and J by 3 bases. This CDR3 is built from 13 residues.

The chain carries TRBV9 and TRBJ1-6; 9 nucleotides match TRBD1. Germline CDR1 and CDR2: SGDLS and YYNGEE. With 3 bases clipped from V and 2 bases from J, the junction kept 0 bases outside the gene matches. The CDR3 sequence is 15 residues long. For the CDR3, the DNA is TGTGCCAGCAGCGGACAGGGGGCCTATAATTCACCCCTCCACTTT. Translating it yields CASSGQGAYNSPLHF. The full variable domain, in which reference TRBV9 and TRBJ1-6 provide the parts outside the CDR3, is DSGVTQTPKHLITATGQRVTLRCSPRSGDLSVYWYQQSLDQGLQFLIQYYNGEERAKGNILERFSAQQFPDLHSELNLSSLELGDSALYFCASSGQGAYNSPLHFGNGTRLTVT.

The table lists this clone with a count of one. This chain uses TRBV6-5 with TRBJ1-2; D is perhaps TRBD1 (5 bases). The CDR3 covers 13 residues. V gave up 7 bases and J gave up 3 bases, with 12 bases separating them. Germline-derived CDR1 and CDR2 are MNHEY and SVGAGI. CDR3 amino acids: CASTPTGDYGYTF. The CDR3 DNA sequence: TGTGCCAGCACCCCGACGGGGGACTATGGCTACACCTTC.

The DNA of the CDR3 is TGTGCCAGCAGCGTAGGGGGGCTGGGGTCCTTATCCACTGAAGCTTTCTTT. As protein: CASSVGGLGSLSTEAFF. The genes are TRBV9 and TRBJ1-1, with a possible D match to TRBD1 (6 bases). V was cut by 0 bases and J by 4 bases, with 19 bases left in between. Germline V gene sequence: CDR1 SGDLS, CDR2 YYNGEE. The CDR3 runs to 17 residues.

The chain links TRBV27 to TRBJ2-7; 10 bases are shared with TRBD1. Germline assignment: CDR1 MNHEY and CDR2 SMNVEV (reference sequence). The junction had 2 bases not matched to a gene; V was cut back by 6 bases and J by 3 bases. This CDR3 is 13 amino acids long. In DNA, the CDR3 is TGTGCCAGCAGGGGACAGGGGATCTACGAGCAGTACTTC. Translated, it gives CASRGQGIYEQYF.

The chain is built from TRBV7-9 and TRBJ2-1; tentatively, D is TRBD2 (5 bases). The germline CDR1 and CDR2 sequences are SEHNR and FQNEAQ (reference sequence). Between the trimmed V and J ends, which lost 1 base and 9 bases, there was a span of 13 bases. This CDR3 comprises 14 residues. CDR3 nucleotides: TGTGCCAGCAGCTTAGTACTAGACGTAGGTGAGCAGTTCTTC. Its protein product is CASSLVLDVGEQFF. The full variable domain, in which reference TRBV7-9 and TRBJ2-1 provide the parts outside the CDR3, is DTGVSQNPRHKITKRGQNVTFRCDPISEHNRLYWYRQTLGQGPEFLTYFQNEAQLEKSRLLSDRFSAERPKGSFSTLEIQRTEQGDSAMYLCASSLVLDVGEQFFGPGTRLTVL.

The rearrangement links TRBV2 to TRBJ1-1; 7 nucleotides line up with TRBD1. With 5 bases clipped from V and 5 bases from J, the junction kept 5 bases outside the gene matches. This CDR3 has 13 residues. Germline V gene sequence: CDR1 SNHLY, CDR2 FYNNEI. The CDR3 sequence: CASSTGTATEAFF. The CDR3 nucleotides read TGTGCCAGCAGTACCGGGACAGCTACTGAAGCTTTCTTT.

This sequence joins TRBV4-2 and TRBJ1-5; D might be TRBD1 (5 bases). The CDR3 is made up of 16 amino acids. Germline loops: CDR1 LGHNA, CDR2 YNFKEQ. Trimming cost V 0 bases and J 5 bases, with 14 bases left between them. DNA for the CDR3: TGTGCCAGCAGCCAAGATCCAGGGTATTCGGATCAGCCCCAGCATTTT. It yields the protein CASSQDPGYSDQPQHF.